Listed here is a single TCR beta chain. Its cognate antigen is unknown. The data were obtained in a study of beta chain features in type 1 diabetes. Notes on the study in general: Moderately but significantly shorter TCRB CDR3s were found in Type 1 diabetes patients in all four CD4+ subsets. Across patients, naive, central memory and Treg TCRB repertoires exhibited apparently greater similarity than was observed across healthy donors.

The investigators reverse transcribed all of the isolated RNA, so they sequenced expressed TCRB transcripts. The repertoire was sequenced with immunoSEQ multiplex PCR; TCRdb's copy has only in-frame clones and lacks some. The repertoire holds over 150,000 clones, with 9% to 12% as singletons. The CDR3 has 15 amino acids. Germline CDR1 SNHLY, CDR2 FYNNEI. The germline V and J ends were trimmed by 6 bases and 4 bases, with 18 bases remaining between them. Sequenced sample: central memory CD4+ T cells from blood. This chain joins TRBV2 and TRBJ1-1; possible D gene TRBD1, 5 bases. This receptor was taken from a man aged 25-45 years with type 1 diabetes. The CDR3 region is CASSEQGNQGTEAFF. CDR3 sequence (DNA): TGTGCCAGCAGCGAACAAGGGAACCAGGGCACTGAAGCTTTCTTT.